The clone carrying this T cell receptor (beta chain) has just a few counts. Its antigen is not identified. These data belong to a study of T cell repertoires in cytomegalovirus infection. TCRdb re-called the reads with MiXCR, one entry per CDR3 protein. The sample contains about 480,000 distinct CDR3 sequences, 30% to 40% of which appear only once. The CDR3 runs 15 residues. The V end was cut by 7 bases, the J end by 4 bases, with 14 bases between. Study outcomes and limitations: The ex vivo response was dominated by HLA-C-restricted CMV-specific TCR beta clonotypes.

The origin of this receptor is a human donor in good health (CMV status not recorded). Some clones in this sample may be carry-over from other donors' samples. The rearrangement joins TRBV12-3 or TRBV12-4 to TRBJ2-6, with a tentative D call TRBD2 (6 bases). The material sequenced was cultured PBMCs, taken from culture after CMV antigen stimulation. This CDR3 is CASTPGAEGANVLTF. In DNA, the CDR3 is TGTGCCAGCACCCCGGGAGCGGAGGGGGCCAACGTCCTGACTTTC.